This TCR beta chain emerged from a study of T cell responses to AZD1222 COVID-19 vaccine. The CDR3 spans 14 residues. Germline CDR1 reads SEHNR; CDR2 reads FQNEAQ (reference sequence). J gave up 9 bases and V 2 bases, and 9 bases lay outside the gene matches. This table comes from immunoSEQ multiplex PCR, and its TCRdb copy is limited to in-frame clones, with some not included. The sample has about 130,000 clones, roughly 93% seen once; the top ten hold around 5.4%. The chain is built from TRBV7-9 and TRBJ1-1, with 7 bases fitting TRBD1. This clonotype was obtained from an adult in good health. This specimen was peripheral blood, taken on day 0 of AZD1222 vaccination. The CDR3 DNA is TGTGCCAGCAGCTTATCCCCTGAACAGGGGAAAGCTTTCTTT. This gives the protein CASSLSPEQGKAFF.